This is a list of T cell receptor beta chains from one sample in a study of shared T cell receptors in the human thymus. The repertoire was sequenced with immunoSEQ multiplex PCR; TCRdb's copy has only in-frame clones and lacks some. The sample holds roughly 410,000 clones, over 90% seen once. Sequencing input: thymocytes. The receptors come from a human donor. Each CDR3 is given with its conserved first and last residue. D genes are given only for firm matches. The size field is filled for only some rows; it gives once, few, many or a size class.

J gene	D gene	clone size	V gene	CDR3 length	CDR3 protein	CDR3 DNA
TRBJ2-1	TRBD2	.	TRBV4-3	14	CASSQVGEREGQFF	TGCGCCAGCAGCCAAGTTGGGGAGAGGGAGGGGCAGTTCTTC
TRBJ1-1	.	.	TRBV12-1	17	CASSFAGTGGMNTEAFF	TGTGCCAGCAGCTTTGCCGGGACAGGGGGCATGAACACTGAAGCTTTCTTT
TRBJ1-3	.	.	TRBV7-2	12	CASSLTGRSIYF	TGTGCCAGCAGCTTAACAGGGAGGTCCATATATTTT
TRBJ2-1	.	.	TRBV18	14	CASSPCGSYNEQFF	TGTGCCAGCTCACCATGCGGCTCCTACAATGAGCAGTTCTTC
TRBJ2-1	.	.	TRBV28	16	CASSCRSGSKFDEQFF	TGTGCCAGCAGTTGCCGTTCGGGGTCAAAATTTGATGAGCAGTTCTTC
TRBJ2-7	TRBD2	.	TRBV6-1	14	CASTGGRLPYEQYF	TGTGCCAGCACGGGCGGGAGGTTGCCCTACGAGCAGTACTTC
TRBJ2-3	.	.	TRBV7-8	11	CASSRLLGEYF	TGTGCCAGCAGCCGCTTGTTGGGGGAGTATTTT
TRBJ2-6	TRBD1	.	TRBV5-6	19	CASSRRGDRALSGANVLTF	TGTGCCAGCAGCCGAAGAGGGGACAGGGCCCTATCTGGGGCCAACGTCCTGACTTTC
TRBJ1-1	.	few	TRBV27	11	CASRMNTEAFF	TGTGCCAGCAGGATGAACACTGAAGCTTTCTTT
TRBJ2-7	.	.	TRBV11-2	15	CASSLAGTPTYEQYF	TGTGCCAGCAGCTTGGCCGGGACACCAACCTACGAGCAGTACTTC
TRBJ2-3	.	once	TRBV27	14	CASSLSTPRDTQYF	TGTGCCAGCAGTTTATCCACTCCCCGGGATACGCAGTATTTT
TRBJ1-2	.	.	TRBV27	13	CASRYQRGDGYTF	TGTGCCAGCAGGTACCAGCGGGGGGATGGCTACACCTTC
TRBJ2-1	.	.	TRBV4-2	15	CASSQENGRGGEQFF	TGTGCCAGCAGCCAAGAGAACGGGAGAGGTGGTGAGCAGTTCTTC
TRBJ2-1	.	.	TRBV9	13	CASSEGTYNEQFF	TGTGCCAGCAGCGAGGGGACTTACAATGAGCAGTTCTTC
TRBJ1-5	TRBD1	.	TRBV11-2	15	CASSLKTGVDQPQHF	TGTGCCAGCAGCTTAAAGACAGGGGTGGACCAGCCCCAGCATTTT
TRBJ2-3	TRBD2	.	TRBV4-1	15	CASQRLAGVPDTQYF	TGCGCCAGCCAGAGGCTAGCGGGAGTCCCAGATACGCAGTATTTT
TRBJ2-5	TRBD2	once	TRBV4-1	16	CASSRGKRDIQETQYF	TGCGCCAGCAGCCGCGGGAAGCGGGATATCCAAGAGACCCAGTACTTC
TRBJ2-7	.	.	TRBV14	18	CASSQPDREKRETDEQYF	TGTGCCAGCAGCCAGCCAGACAGGGAGAAGCGGGAGACGGACGAGCAGTACTTC
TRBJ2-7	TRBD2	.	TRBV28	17	CASDVGLAGGSSYEQYF	TGTGCCAGCGATGTGGGACTAGCGGGGGGGAGCTCCTACGAGCAGTACTTC
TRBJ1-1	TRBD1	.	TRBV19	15	CASSIGWDRYTEAFF	TGTGCCAGTAGTATAGGGTGGGACAGGTACACTGAAGCTTTCTTT
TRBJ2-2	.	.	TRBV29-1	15	CSVVASAGHTGELFF	TGCAGCGTTGTCGCCAGCGCAGGACACACCGGGGAGCTGTTTTTT
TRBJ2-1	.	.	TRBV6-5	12	CASSGLDNEQFF	TGTGCCAGCTCGGGACTCGACAATGAGCAGTTCTTC
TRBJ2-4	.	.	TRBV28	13	CASRGGVRDIQYF	TGTGCCAGCAGGGGAGGCGTTCGAGACATTCAGTACTTC
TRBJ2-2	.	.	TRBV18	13	CASSPPGTGELFF	TGTGCCAGCTCACCACCGGGAACCGGGGAGCTGTTTTTT
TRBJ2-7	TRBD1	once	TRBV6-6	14	CASSYGTVRYEQYF	TGTGCCAGCAGTTACGGGACAGTTCGCTACGAGCAGTACTTC